The 21 T cell receptor beta chains below come from one sample, sequenced in a study of CD8 T cells in ankylosing spondylitis. A single record per CDR3 protein comes from TCRdb applying MiXCR to the 5' RACE reads. Altogether 150,000 or so distinct CDR3 sequences are present, 15% to 20% being singletons, with the ten largest covering 7.8%. The sample was blood, either unsorted or a sorted T cell fraction (not recorded which). Receptor source: a male donor with ankylosing spondylitis or in good health (not recorded which).

This clonotype occurred many times. The chain recombines TRBV5-1 with TRBJ2-3; TRBD2 might be the D (6 bases). Trimming cost V 0 bases and J 2 bases, with 16 bases left between them. The germline V gene has CDR1 SGHRS and CDR2 YFSETQ. The CDR3 loop spans 17 amino acids. As DNA, the CDR3 is TGCGCCAGCAGCTTGGGGACCGGGGGAAGTACCACAGATACGCAGTATTTT. It specifies CASSLGTGGSTTDTQYF.

The table lists this clonotype with a few counts. The chain has TRBV2 and TRBJ2-7; D uncertain. Trimming cost V 7 bases and J 0 bases, with 7 bases left between them. CDR1 SNHLY and CDR2 FYNNEI come from the germline V gene. CDR3 size: 12 residues. The CDR3 nucleotides read TGTGCCAGCAAGTTCGGCTCCTACGAGCAGTACTTC. Its protein product is CASKFGSYEQYF.

This clonotype was recorded many times. The chain employs TRBV20-1 and TRBJ2-3, with 7 bases identical to TRBD2. Germline assignment: CDR1 DFQATT and CDR2 SNEGSKA (reference sequence). V trimming: 5 bases; J trimming: 2 bases; junction bases outside the gene matches: 4. This CDR3 region has 13 residues. Here the CDR3 reads CSAGSGYTDTQYF. The DNA of the CDR3 is TGCAGTGCTGGTAGCGGGTACACAGATACGCAGTATTTT.

The chain employs TRBV5-1 and TRBJ2-2; D is perhaps TRBD1 (7 bases). The ends were cut back, 2 bases at V and 8 bases at J, with 13 bases in the middle. Germline V gene lookup returns CDR1 SGHRS and CDR2 YFSETQ. The CDR3 extends over 14 amino acids. The CDR3 DNA reads TGCGCCAGCAGCTTCCAGGGGGGCGCTGGGGAGCTGTTTTTT. Translating it yields CASSFQGGAGELFF.

A remark on this clonotype: A clone one base away is much larger, so this may be a read error. The chain employs TRBV29-1 and TRBJ1-2; TRBD1 matches 7 bases. This CDR3 is 13 amino acids long. Germline V lookup: CDR1 SQVTM, CDR2 ANQGSEA. CDR3 amino acids: CCVVRGADYGYTF. CDR3 nucleotides: TGCTGCGTTGTCAGGGGGGCAGACTATGGCTACACCTTC.

The chain links TRBV4-2 to TRBJ2-1; TRBD2 aligns across 11 bases. The V segment lost 0 bases and the J segment 9 bases; nucleotides outside the gene matches: 10. The germline V gene has CDR1 LGHNA and CDR2 YNFKEQ. This CDR3 is 17 amino acids long. CDR3 nucleotides: TGTGCCAGCAGCCAAGATCTAACTAGCGGGAGTTTGGGTGAGCAGTTCTTC. This codes for CASSQDLTSGSLGEQFF.

The chain recombines TRBV4-2 with TRBJ2-5; D perhaps matches TRBD2 (6 bases). V lost 5 bases and J 2 bases, leaving 15 bases between the germline ends. CDR1 is LGHNA, CDR2 YNFKEQ, per germline. The CDR3 has 15 amino acids. CDR3 residues: CASSGRDSSQETQYF. CDR3 DNA sequence: TGTGCCAGCAGCGGTCGGGACTCGTCTCAAGAGACCCAGTACTTC.

This clonotype was observed a handful of times. The V and J genes are TRBV4-1 and TRBJ2-5, with TRBD1 matching over 7 bases. Trimming removed 4 bases from V and 2 bases from J; junction bases left unmatched: 7. The CDR3 has 15 amino acids. Looked up from germline, CDR1 is MGHRA and CDR2 is YSYEKL. CDR3 region: CASSRIQGDQETQYF. In DNA, the CDR3 is TGCGCCAGCAGCCGAATCCAGGGGGATCAAGAGACCCAGTACTTC.

This clonotype was picked up a small number of times. CDR3 amino acids: CSALGQGADTQYF. The CDR3 region has the DNA TGCAGTGCTTTAGGACAGGGGGCAGATACGCAGTATTTT. This rearrangement joins TRBV20-1 to TRBJ2-3; TRBD1 matches at 10 bases. This CDR3 contains 13 residues. Germline CDR1 and CDR2: DFQATT and SNEGSKA (reference sequence). Unmatched junction bases numbered 3, after V lost 5 bases and J lost 4 bases.

This clonotype turned up a few times. The J gene is TRBJ2-3, the V gene TRBV20-1, with TRBD2 matching over 13 bases. The trim removed 1 base at V and 7 bases at J, leaving 5 bases unmatched. The CDR3 is 15 residues long. Germline-derived CDR1 and CDR2 are DFQATT and SNEGSKA (reference sequence). The CDR3 loop reads CSARVGTSGAHTQYF. The CDR3 nucleotides are TGCAGTGCTAGAGTAGGGACTAGCGGGGCCCATACGCAGTATTTT.

J is TRBJ1-1 and V is TRBV7-2, with 7 positions matching TRBD1. The V and J ends lost 5 bases and 0 bases, in that order; junction bases with no gene match: 9. The germline gives CDR1 SGHTA, CDR2 FQGNSA. This CDR3 contains 16 residues. The CDR3 is CASSRRQGGVNTEAFF. CDR3 in DNA: TGTGCCAGCAGCCGGAGACAGGGCGGGGTGAACACTGAAGCTTTCTTT. Full variable domain (remainder filled in from reference TRBV7-2 and TRBJ1-1): GAGVSQSPSNKVTEKGKDVELRCDPISGHTALYWYRQSLGQGLEFLIYFQGNSAPDKSGLPSDRFSAERTGGSVSTLTIQRTQQEDSAVYLCASSRRQGGVNTEAFFGQGTRLTVV.

This clonotype was seen repeatedly, ten times or more. The chain employs TRBV5-1 and TRBJ2-5; 9 nucleotides match TRBD2. There are 14 residues in the CDR3. With V trimmed by 3 bases and J by 2 bases, 2 bases remained unmatched. Germline V gene lookup returns CDR1 SGHRS and CDR2 YFSETQ. The DNA of the CDR3 is TGCGCCAGCAGCTCGGGACTAGCTCAAGAGACCCAGTACTTC. Its protein is CASSSGLAQETQYF.

This clonotype was found a few times. This chain's CDR3 is CSVEDPEYYEQYF. CDR3 DNA sequence: TGCAGCGTTGAAGACCCGGAGTACTACGAGCAGTACTTC. V is TRBV29-1 and J is TRBJ2-7; D ambiguous. The CDR3 runs to 13 residues. The V and J ends lost 0 bases and 3 bases respectively, with 9 bases between them. The germline V gene has CDR1 SQVTM and CDR2 ANQGSEA.

At least ten counts were recorded for this clonotype. The V gene is TRBV20-1, the J gene TRBJ2-1; D possibly corresponds to TRBD2 (5 bases). Germline CDR1 is DFQATT and CDR2 is SNEGSKA (reference sequence). The V end was cut by 2 bases, the J end by 8 bases, with 13 bases between. The CDR3 totals 13 residues. The CDR3 DNA reads as TGCAGTGCTAGATATGAGGGCCAAGATGAGCAGTTCTTC. This encodes CSARYEGQDEQFF.

The table lists this clonotype with many counts. The chain has TRBV10-3 and TRBJ2-1, with D tentatively TRBD1 or TRBD2 (7 bases each). This CDR3 is 16 amino acids long. CDR1 ENHRY and CDR2 SYGVKD come from the germline V gene. Between the trimmed V and J ends, which lost 4 bases and 6 bases, there was a span of 19 bases. The CDR3 loop is CAISVQGGDQFNEQFF. Here the CDR3 DNA reads TGTGCCATCAGTGTCCAGGGGGGGGATCAATTCAATGAGCAGTTCTTC.

This clonotype turned up a few times. This rearrangement joins TRBV28 to TRBJ2-3; maybe TRBD1 (6 bases). V was shortened by 0 bases and J by 4 bases, with 14 bases between the two germline ends. The CDR3 runs to 16 residues. CDR1 and CDR2 from the germline V gene are MDHEN and SYDVKM. CDR3 DNA: TGTGCCAGCAGTTTATGGGGCTGGGGGACACCAGATACGCAGTATTTT. It encodes CASSLWGWGTPDTQYF.

This clonotype was counted ten times or more. The chain is built from TRBV12-3 or TRBV12-4 and TRBJ1-1, with D perhaps matching TRBD1 (5 bases). This CDR3 has 14 residues. Between the trimmed V and J ends, which lost 2 bases and 3 bases, there was a span of 10 bases. The CDR3 DNA reads TGTGCCAGCAGTTTACAGGGTGTGTACACTGAAGCTTTCTTT. Its protein product is CASSLQGVYTEAFF.

The chain couples TRBV13 to TRBJ2-7; no firm D call. Germline CDR1 reads PRHDT; CDR2 reads FYEKMQ (reference sequence). The CDR3 totals 13 residues. Trimming removed 10 bases at V and 5 bases at J, with 18 bases between. DNA for the CDR3: TGTGCCATGGGCCCTGGGCTCATCCACGAGCAGTACTTC. Translation gives CAMGPGLIHEQYF.

This clonotype occurred many times. The rearrangement links TRBV5-1 to TRBJ2-2; D is unclear. V lost 1 base and J 4 bases, leaving 11 bases between the germline ends. The CDR3 spans 15 residues. Germline V gene lookup returns CDR1 SGHRS and CDR2 YFSETQ. DNA of the CDR3: TGCGCCAGCAGCTTGACAGAGCGTGGCACCGGGGAGCTGTTTTTT. It is translated as CASSLTERGTGELFF.

The CDR3 sequence is CSASSLAGGNEQFF. The CDR3 region has the DNA TGCAGTGCTAGTTCTCTAGCGGGAGGGAATGAGCAGTTCTTC. The chain combines TRBV20-1 with TRBJ2-1; 12 nucleotides align to TRBD2. Trimming cost V 3 bases and J 7 bases; bases outside gene matches: 4. From germline, CDR1 is DFQATT and CDR2 SNEGSKA (reference sequence). The CDR3 sequence is 14 residues long.

This clonotype came up a few times. The genes are TRBV12-3 or TRBV12-4 and TRBJ2-5; TRBD2 might be the D (6 bases). This CDR3 comprises 16 residues. The ends were cut back, 6 bases at V and 1 base at J, with 18 bases in the middle. CDR3 region: CASRASASPSQETQYF. CDR3 in DNA: TGTGCCAGCAGGGCTAGCGCCTCACCGTCCCAAGAGACCCAGTACTTC.